This TCR beta chain was captured by sequencing in a study of early T cells in non-severe SARS-CoV-2 infection. In TCRdb, the 5' RACE reads were re-called with MiXCR into one record per CDR3 protein. The sample carries 65,000 to 80,000 distinct CDR3 sequences, 13% recorded once. V lost 5 bases to trimming and J lost 8 bases, with 25 bases between them. The CDR3 loop spans 16 amino acids. Germline V CDR1 and CDR2: SGHRS, YFSETQ. Sequencing was carried out using whole blood. This chain uses TRBV5-1 with TRBJ1-2, with D uncertain. This receptor was obtained from an adult who was a healthcare worker with PCR-confirmed SARS-CoV-2 infection or an uninfected control (not recorded which). The CDR3 is CASRVFGATGAGGYTF. For the CDR3, the DNA is TGCGCCAGCAGGGTTTTCGGTGCTACCGGAGCTGGCGGCTACACCTTC.